This T cell receptor beta chain was sequenced during a study of shared clonotypes between healthy human individuals. Across the study: For every donor, three CD4 naive, three CD4 memory, two CD8 naive and one CD8 memory plates were used. General study points: The sharing of 4% to 5.5% of naive CD4 clonotypes was seen across a handful of donors.

The CDR3 is made up of 13 amino acids. Germline V CDR1 and CDR2: GTSNPN, SVGIG (reference sequence). The ends lost 4 bases at V and 1 base at J; junction bases unmatched: 3. Assay used: immunoSEQ multiplex PCR; TCRdb lists only in-frame clones, some missing. In the table there are around 940,000 clones, less than 85% of which are singletons. Turning to this clone: No antigen is known for it. Other DNA sequences of this sample code for an identical CDR3.

J is TRBJ1-1 and V is TRBV30, with TRBD1 matching 7 bases. Source material: memory CD4+ T cells sorted from blood. Subset defined: CD45RA-negative fraction. The source of this sequence is a man aged 18 to 29 in good health. CDR3 nucleotide sequence: TGTGCCTGGACCAGACAGGGGAACACTGAAGCTTTCTTT. Protein: CAWTRQGNTEAFF. The whole variable domain, filled in from reference TRBV30 and TRBJ1-1, reads SQTIHQWPATLVQPVGSPLSLECTVEGTSNPNLYWYRQAAGRGLQLLFYSVGIGQISSEVPQNLSASRPQDRQFILSSKKLLLSDSGFYLCAWTRQGNTEAFFGQGTRLTVV.